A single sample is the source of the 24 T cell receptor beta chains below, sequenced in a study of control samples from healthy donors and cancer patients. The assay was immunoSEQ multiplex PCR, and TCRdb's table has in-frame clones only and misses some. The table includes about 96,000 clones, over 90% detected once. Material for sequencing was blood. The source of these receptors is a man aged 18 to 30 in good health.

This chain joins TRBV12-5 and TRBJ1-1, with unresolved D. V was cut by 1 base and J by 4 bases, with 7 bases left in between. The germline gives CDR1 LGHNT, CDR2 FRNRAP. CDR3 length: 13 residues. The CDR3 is CASGLAVGTEAFF. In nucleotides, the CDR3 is TGTGCTAGTGGTTTGGCGGTGGGCACTGAAGCTTTCTTT.

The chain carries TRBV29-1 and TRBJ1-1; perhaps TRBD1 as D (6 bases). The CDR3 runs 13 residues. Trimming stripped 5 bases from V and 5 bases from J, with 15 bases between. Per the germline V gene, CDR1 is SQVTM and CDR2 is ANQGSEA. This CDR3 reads CSVLGGGQTEAFF. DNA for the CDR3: TGCAGCGTTCTCGGAGGGGGGCAGACTGAAGCTTTCTTT.

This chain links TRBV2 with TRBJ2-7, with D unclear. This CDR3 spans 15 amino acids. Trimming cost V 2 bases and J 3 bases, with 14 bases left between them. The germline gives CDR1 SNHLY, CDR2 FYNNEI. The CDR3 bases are TGTGCCAGCAGTGAAACATCAGTCGACGTCTACGAGCAGTACTTC. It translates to CASSETSVDVYEQYF.

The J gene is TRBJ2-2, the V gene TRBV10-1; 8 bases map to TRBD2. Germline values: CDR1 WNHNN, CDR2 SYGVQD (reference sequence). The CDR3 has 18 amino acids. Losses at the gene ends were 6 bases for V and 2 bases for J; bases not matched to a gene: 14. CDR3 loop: CASSDAQYGGVNTGELFF. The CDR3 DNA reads TGCGCCAGCAGCGACGCTCAGTACGGGGGGGTAAACACCGGGGAGCTGTTTTTT.

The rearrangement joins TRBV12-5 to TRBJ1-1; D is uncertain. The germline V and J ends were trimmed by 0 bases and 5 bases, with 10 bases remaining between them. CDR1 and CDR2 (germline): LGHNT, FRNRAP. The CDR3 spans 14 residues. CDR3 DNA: TGTGCTAGTGGTTTGGTTGGGTCCCTGACTGAAGCTTTCTTT. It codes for CASGLVGSLTEAFF.

DNA of the CDR3: TGTGCCAGCAGGAAGCCGGGACAAAGCTACGAGCAGTACTTC. This codes for CASRKPGQSYEQYF. The chain combines TRBV5-6 with TRBJ2-7, with a tentative D call TRBD1 (6 bases). Germline V CDR1 and CDR2: SGHDT, YYEEEE. This CDR3 comprises 14 residues. Trimming cost V 5 bases and J 3 bases, with 15 bases left between them. The variable domain in full, with the rest retrieved from reference TRBV5-6 and TRBJ2-7, is DAGVTQSPTHLIKTRGQQVTLRCSPKSGHDTVSWYQQALGQGPQFIFQYYEEEERQRGNFPDRFSGHQFPNYSSELNVNALLLGDSALYLCASRKPGQSYEQYFGPGTRLTVT.

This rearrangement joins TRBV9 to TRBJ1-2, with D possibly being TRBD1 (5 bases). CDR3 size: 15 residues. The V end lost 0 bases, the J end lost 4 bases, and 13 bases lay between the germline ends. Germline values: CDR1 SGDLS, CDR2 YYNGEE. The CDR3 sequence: CASSVVDSEFYGYTF. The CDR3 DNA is TGTGCCAGCAGCGTAGTCGACAGCGAATTCTATGGCTACACCTTC.

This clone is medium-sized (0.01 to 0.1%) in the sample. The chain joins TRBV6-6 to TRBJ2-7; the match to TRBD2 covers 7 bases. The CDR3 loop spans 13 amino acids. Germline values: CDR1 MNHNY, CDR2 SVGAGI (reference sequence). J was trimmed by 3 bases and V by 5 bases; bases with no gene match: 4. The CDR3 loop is CASSAGEYYEQYF. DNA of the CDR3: TGTGCCAGCAGTGCGGGGGAATACTACGAGCAGTACTTC.

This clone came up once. In DNA, the CDR3 is TGCGCCAGCAGCCAAGTAAAAGGGGCCGGACAGCCAAACACTGAAGCTTTCTTT. Protein sequence: CASSQVKGAGQPNTEAFF. The chain combines TRBV4-3 with TRBJ1-1; a weak D match, TRBD1 (6 bases). The CDR3 length is 18 residues. Trimming took 1 base from V and 2 from J, leaving 20 bases between them. In germline, CDR1 is LGHNA, CDR2 YSLEER.

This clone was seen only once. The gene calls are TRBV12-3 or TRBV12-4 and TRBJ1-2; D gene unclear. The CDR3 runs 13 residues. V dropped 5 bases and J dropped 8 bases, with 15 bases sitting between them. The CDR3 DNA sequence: TGTGCCAGCAGTACGGAGCGGCCTATGGGCTACACCTTC. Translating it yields CASSTERPMGYTF.

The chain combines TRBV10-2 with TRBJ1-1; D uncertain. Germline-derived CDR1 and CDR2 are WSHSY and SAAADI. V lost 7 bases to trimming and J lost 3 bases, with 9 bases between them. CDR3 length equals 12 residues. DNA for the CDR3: TGCGCCAGCATGGATCGGGACACTGAAGCTTTCTTT. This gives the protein CASMDRDTEAFF.

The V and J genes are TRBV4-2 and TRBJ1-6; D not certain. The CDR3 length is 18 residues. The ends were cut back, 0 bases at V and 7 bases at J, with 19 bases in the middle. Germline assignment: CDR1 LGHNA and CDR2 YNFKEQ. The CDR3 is CASSQDKSSLLGNSPLHF. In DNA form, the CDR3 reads TGTGCCAGCAGCCAAGATAAGTCGAGCCTCCTCGGCAATTCACCCCTCCACTTT.

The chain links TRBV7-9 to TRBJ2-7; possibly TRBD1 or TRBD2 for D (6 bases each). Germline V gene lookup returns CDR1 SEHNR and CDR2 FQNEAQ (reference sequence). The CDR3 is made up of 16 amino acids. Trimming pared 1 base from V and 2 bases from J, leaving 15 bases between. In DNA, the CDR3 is TGTGCCAGCAGCTTAGTCGGTGGGGGGCCGACCTACGAGCAGTACTTC. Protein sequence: CASSLVGGGPTYEQYF.

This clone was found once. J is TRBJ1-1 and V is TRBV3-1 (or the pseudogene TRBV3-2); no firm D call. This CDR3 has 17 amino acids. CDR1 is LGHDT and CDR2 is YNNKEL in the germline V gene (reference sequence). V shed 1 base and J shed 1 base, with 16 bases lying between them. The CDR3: CASSQVLGKEGNTEAFF. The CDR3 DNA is TGTGCCAGCAGCCAAGTTCTCGGTAAGGAGGGGAACACTGAAGCTTTCTTT.

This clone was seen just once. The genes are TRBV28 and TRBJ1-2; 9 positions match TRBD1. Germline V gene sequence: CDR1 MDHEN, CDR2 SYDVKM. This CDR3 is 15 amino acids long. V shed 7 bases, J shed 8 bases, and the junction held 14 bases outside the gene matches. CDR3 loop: CASTPGTGGFRGYTF. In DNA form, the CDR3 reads TGTGCCAGCACCCCGGGCACAGGGGGCTTTCGGGGCTACACCTTC.

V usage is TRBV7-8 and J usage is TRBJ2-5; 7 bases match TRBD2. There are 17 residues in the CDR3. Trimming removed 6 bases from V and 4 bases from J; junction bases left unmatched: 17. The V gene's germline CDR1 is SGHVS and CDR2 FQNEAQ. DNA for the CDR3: TGTGCCAGCAGATTGGAGACACGGACTAGGAAGGGAGAGACCCAGTACTTC. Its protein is CASRLETRTRKGETQYF.

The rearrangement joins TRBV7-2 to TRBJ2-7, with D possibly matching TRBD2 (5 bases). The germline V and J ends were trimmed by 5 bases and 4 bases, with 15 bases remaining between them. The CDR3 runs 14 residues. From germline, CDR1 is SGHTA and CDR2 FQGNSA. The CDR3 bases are TGTGCCAGCAGCCCCCCGGGGATGGTTTACGAGCAGTACTTC. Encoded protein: CASSPPGMVYEQYF.

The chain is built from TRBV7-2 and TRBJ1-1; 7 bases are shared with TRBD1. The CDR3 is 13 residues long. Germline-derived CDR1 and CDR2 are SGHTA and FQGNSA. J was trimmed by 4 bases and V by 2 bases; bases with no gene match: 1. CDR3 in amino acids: CASSLSGGTEAFF. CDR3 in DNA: TGTGCCAGCAGCTTATCAGGGGGCACTGAAGCTTTCTTT.

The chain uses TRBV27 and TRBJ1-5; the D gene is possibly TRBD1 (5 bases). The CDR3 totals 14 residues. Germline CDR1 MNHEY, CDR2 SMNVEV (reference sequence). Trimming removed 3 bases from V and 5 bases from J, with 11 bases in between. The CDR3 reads CASSFGATDQPQHF. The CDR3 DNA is TGTGCCAGCAGTTTTGGCGCGACAGATCAGCCCCAGCATTTT.

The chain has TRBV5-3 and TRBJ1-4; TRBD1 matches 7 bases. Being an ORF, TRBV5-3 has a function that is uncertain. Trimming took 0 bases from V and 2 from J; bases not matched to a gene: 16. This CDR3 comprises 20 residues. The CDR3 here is CARSLARVMSGGPTNEKLFF. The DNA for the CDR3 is TGTGCCAGAAGCTTGGCCCGGGTCATGTCAGGGGGGCCGACTAATGAAAAACTGTTTTTT.

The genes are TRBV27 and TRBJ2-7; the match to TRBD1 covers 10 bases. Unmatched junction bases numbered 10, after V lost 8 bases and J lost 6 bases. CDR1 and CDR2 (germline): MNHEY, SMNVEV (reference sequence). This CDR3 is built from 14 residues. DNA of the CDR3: TGTGCCAGCGAACGACAGGGGGCGCCGGGCGAGCAGTACTTC. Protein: CASERQGAPGEQYF.

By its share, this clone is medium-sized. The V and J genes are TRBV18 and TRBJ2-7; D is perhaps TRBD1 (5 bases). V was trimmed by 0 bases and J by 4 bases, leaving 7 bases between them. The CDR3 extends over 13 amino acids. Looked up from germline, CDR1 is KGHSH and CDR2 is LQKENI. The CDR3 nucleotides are TGTGCCAGCTCACCACCGCCAGGGTACGAGCAGTACTTC. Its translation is CASSPPPGYEQYF.

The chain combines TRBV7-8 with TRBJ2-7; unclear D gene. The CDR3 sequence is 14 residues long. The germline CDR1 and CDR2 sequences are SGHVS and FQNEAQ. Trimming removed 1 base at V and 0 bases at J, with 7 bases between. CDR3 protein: CASSLVGSSYEQYF. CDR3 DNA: TGTGCCAGCAGCTTAGTGGGCTCCTCCTACGAGCAGTACTTC.

The CDR3 here is CASSPAGLGTEAFF. The CDR3 DNA follows: TGTGCCAGCTCACCGGCGGGGCTAGGGACTGAAGCTTTCTTT. The chain combines TRBV18 with TRBJ1-1; tentatively, D is TRBD1 (5 bases). The CDR3 consists of 14 residues. In germline, CDR1 is KGHSH, CDR2 LQKENI. Trimming removed 3 bases at V and 5 bases at J, with 13 bases between.